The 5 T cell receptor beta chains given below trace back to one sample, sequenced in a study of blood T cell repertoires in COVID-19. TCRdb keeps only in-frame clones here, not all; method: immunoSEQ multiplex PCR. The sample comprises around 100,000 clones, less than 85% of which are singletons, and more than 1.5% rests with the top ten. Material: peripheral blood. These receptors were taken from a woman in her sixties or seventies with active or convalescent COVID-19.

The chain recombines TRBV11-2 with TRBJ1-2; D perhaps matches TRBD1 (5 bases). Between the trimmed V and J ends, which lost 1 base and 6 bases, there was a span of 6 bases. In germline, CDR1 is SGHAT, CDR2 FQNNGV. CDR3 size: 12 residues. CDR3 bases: TGTGCCAGCAGCTTAGGCAGGGATGGCTACACCTTC. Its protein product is CASSLGRDGYTF.

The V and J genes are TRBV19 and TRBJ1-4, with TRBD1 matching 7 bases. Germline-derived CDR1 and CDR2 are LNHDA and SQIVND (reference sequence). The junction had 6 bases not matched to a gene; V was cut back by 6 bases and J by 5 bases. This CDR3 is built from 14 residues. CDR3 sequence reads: CASREGQKNEKLFF. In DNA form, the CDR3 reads TGTGCCAGTAGGGAGGGACAGAAAAATGAAAAACTGTTTTTT.

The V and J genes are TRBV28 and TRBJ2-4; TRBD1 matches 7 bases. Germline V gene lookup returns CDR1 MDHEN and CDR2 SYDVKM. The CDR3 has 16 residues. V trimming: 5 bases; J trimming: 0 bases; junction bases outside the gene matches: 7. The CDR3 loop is CASSIYRGLAKNIQYF. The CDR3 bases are TGTGCCAGCAGTATATACAGGGGATTAGCCAAAAACATTCAGTACTTC.

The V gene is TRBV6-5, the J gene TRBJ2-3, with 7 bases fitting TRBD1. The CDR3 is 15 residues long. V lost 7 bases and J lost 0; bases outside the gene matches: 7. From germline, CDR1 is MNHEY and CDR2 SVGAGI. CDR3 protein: CASNTQGSSTDTQYF. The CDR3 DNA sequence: TGTGCCAGCAACACACAGGGGTCTAGCACAGATACGCAGTATTTT.

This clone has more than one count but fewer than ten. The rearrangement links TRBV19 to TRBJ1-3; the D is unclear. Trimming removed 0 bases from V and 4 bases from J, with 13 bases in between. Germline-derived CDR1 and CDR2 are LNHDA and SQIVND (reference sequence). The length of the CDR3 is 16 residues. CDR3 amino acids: CASSIDGSRIGNTIYF. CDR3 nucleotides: TGTGCCAGTAGTATAGATGGGTCGCGGATCGGAAACACCATATATTTT.